This TCR beta chain was recovered during a study of T cell changes during pregnancy in multiple sclerosis. Germline CDR1 and CDR2: MNHNY and SVGAGI (reference sequence). The V segment lost 6 bases and the J segment 4 bases; nucleotides outside the gene matches: 6. CDR3 length: 13 residues. Profiling relied on immunoSEQ multiplex PCR, and the TCRdb table lists in-frame clones only, not all of them. The sample holds tens of thousands of clones; 92% are singletons and the top ten take approximately 2%. V is TRBV6-6 and J is TRBJ2-7; 7 nucleotides line up with TRBD1. This clonotype was sampled from a female donor with multiple sclerosis, enrolled in a pregnancy study. Sequencing was performed on peripheral blood, taken in the second trimester of pregnancy. In nucleotides, the CDR3 is TGTGCCAGCAGAACTACAGGGGTATACGAGCAGTACTTC. It is translated as CASRTTGVYEQYF.